The 7 T cell receptor beta chains given below trace back to one sample, sequenced in a study of T-cell memory formation after mild COVID-19. TCRdb re-called the 5' RACE reads through MiXCR, storing one row per CDR3 protein. The sample consists of about 35,000 distinct CDR3 sequences, roughly 21% of them appearing once. The sequencing input was PBMCs or a T cell subset sorted from them (not recorded which). Every receptor here comes from an adult who had mild COVID-19 (a few samples of this study predate the infection). Cell type and time point are not known.

Ten or more counts support this clonotype. The V gene is TRBV7-2, the J gene TRBJ2-1; 7 positions match TRBD2. The J segment lost 9 bases and the V segment lost 0 bases, leaving 8 bases of the junction unmatched. This CDR3 is 15 amino acids long. Germline V lookup: CDR1 SGHTA, CDR2 FQGNSA. The CDR3 region is CASSLALAGVAEQFF. The DNA for the CDR3 is TGTGCCAGCAGCTTAGCGTTGGCGGGGGTTGCTGAGCAGTTCTTC.

This clonotype occurred many times. V and J are TRBV7-2 and TRBJ1-1, with unresolved D. The germline V gene has CDR1 SGHTA and CDR2 FQGNSA. The CDR3 is 14 residues long. V lost 1 base, J lost 3 bases, and 9 bases lay in between. CDR3 sequence: CASSLETFDTEAFF. The CDR3 DNA reads as TGTGCCAGCAGCTTAGAAACTTTCGACACTGAAGCTTTCTTT.

This clonotype was found many times. The chain couples TRBV28 to TRBJ2-2; 9 bases match TRBD1. The CDR3 extends over 19 amino acids. Looked up from germline, CDR1 is MDHEN and CDR2 is SYDVKM. V was pared by 8 bases and J by 0 bases, with 16 bases of the junction left unmatched. The CDR3 here is CASRSRTAGTGTNTGELFF. CDR3 nucleotide sequence: TGTGCCAGCCGATCCCGAACCGCCGGGACAGGGACGAACACCGGGGAGCTGTTTTTT.

In its sample, this clonotype is medium-sized. The V call is TRBV2, the J call TRBJ2-2; D is unresolved. Trimming left V 3 bases short and J 3 bases short, with 11 bases between. This CDR3 has 15 amino acids. Per germline, CDR1 SNHLY and CDR2 FYNNEI. Written as DNA, the CDR3 is TGTGCCAGCAGTGATCCAACAGAATACACCGGGGAGCTGTTTTTT. Encoded protein: CASSDPTEYTGELFF. The whole variable domain, filled in from reference TRBV2 and TRBJ2-2, reads EPEVTQTPSHQVTQMGQEVILRCVPISNHLYFYWYRQILGQKVEFLVSFYNNEISEKSEIFDDQFSVERPDGSNFTLKIRSTKLEDSAMYFCASSDPTEYTGELFFGEGSRLTVL.

A single count supports this clonotype. One end of the junction is discordant with germline, which a read error may explain. The chain couples TRBV7-7 to TRBJ2-2; D may be TRBD1 (6 bases). CDR1 and CDR2 (germline): SSHAT, FNYEAQ (reference sequence). The CDR3 totals 16 residues. CDR3 DNA sequence: TGTGCTAGCAGCTTAGGGCAGGGGCTCGACACCGGGGAGCTGTTTTTT. Translation: CASSLGQGLDTGELFF.

V and J are TRBV5-1 and TRBJ2-5; 9 nucleotides align to TRBD1. Germline V lookup: CDR1 SGHRS, CDR2 YFSETQ. V was pared by 3 bases and J by 3 bases, with 6 bases of the junction left unmatched. The CDR3 spans 15 residues. The CDR3 here is CASSWIQGAEETQYF. CDR3 bases: TGCGCCAGCAGCTGGATACAGGGGGCAGAAGAGACCCAGTACTTC.

This clonotype has a count of ten or more. The rearrangement joins TRBV7-3 to TRBJ2-3; 12 bases are shared with TRBD2. Germline CDR1 reads SGHTA; CDR2 reads FQGTGA. There are 16 residues in the CDR3. V lost 4 bases and J lost 3; bases outside the gene matches: 5. The CDR3 spells CASSSRLAGDTDTQYF. CDR3 DNA sequence: TGTGCCAGCAGCTCCAGACTAGCGGGAGATACAGATACGCAGTATTTT. The complete variable domain, with remaining parts taken from reference TRBV7-3 and TRBJ2-3, reads GAGVSQTPSNKVTEKGKYVELRCDPISGHTALYWYRQSLGQGPEFLIYFQGTGAADDSGLPNDRFFAVRPEGSVSTLKIQRTERGDSAVYLCASSSRLAGDTDTQYFGPGTRLTVL.